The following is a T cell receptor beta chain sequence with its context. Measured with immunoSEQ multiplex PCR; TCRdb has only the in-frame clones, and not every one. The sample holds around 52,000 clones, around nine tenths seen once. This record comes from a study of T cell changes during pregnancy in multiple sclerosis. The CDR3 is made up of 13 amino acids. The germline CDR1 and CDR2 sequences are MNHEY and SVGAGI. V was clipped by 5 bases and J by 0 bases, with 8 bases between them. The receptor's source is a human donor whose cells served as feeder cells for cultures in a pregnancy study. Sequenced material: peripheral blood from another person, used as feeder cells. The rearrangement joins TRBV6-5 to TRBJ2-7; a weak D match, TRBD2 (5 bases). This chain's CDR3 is CASSPGSSYEQYF. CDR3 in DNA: TGTGCCAGCAGTCCTGGGAGCTCCTACGAGCAGTACTTC.